One and the same sample provided the 14 T cell receptor beta chains below, sequenced in a study of T-cell memory formation after mild COVID-19. TCRdb fed the 5' RACE reads into MiXCR, producing one record per CDR3 protein. Of about 320,000 distinct CDR3 sequences detected, around 15% appear once; the ten largest clones hold around 23%. The source material was PBMCs or a T cell subset sorted from them (not recorded which). The source of these receptors is a man aged 18-30 years who had mild COVID-19 (a few samples of this study predate the infection). Cell type and time point are not known.

This clonotype has only a few counts. In DNA, the CDR3 is TGCAGTGCTAGACTAACCCATAGGAATGAGCAGTTCTTC. Amino acid sequence: CSARLTHRNEQFF. The rearrangement joins TRBV20-1 to TRBJ2-1; D is unresolved. V was cut by 2 bases and J by 7 bases, with 12 bases left in between. Germline-derived CDR1 and CDR2 are DFQATT and SNEGSKA (reference sequence). The CDR3 spans 13 residues.

This clonotype was counted a few times. The chain links TRBV7-9 to TRBJ1-2; D call uncertain. The CDR3 consists of 12 residues. Deletions cut 10 bases from V and 3 bases from J, with 12 bases between. Per the germline V gene, CDR1 is SEHNR and CDR2 is FQNEAQ (reference sequence). This chain's CDR3 is CATAGLDYGYTF. The CDR3 region has the DNA TGTGCCACCGCAGGCCTTGACTATGGCTACACCTTC.

This clonotype was picked up a small number of times. The chain combines TRBV4-3 with TRBJ1-3; D unresolved. In germline, CDR1 is LGHNA, CDR2 YSLEER. The length of the CDR3 is 17 residues. Trimming cost V 0 bases and J 0 bases, with 12 bases left between them. The CDR3 reads CASSQDLTAYSGNTIYF. The CDR3 bases are TGCGCCAGCAGCCAAGATTTAACGGCCTACTCTGGAAACACCATATATTTT.

CDR3 loop: CASSLDSYSNQPQHF. Here the CDR3 DNA reads TGTGCCAGCAGCTTGGACAGTTATAGCAATCAGCCCCAGCATTTT. The chain combines TRBV5-5 with TRBJ1-5; no clear D gene. The CDR3 is 15 residues long. Germline assignment: CDR1 SGHKS and CDR2 YYEKEE (reference sequence). V lost 0 bases, J lost 0 bases, and 7 bases lay in between. Supplemented by reference TRBV5-5 and TRBJ1-5, the full variable domain reads DAGVTQSPTHLIKTRGQQVTLRCSPISGHKSVSWYQQVLGQGPQFIFQYYEKEERGRGNFPDRFSARQFPNYSSELNVNALLLGDSALYLCASSLDSYSNQPQHFGDGTRLSIL.

The chain carries TRBV12-3 or TRBV12-4 and TRBJ1-2, with a tentative D call TRBD1 (5 bases). V was clipped by 5 bases and J by 8 bases, with 21 bases between them. The CDR3 is 15 amino acids. CDR3 sequence (DNA): TGTGCCAGCAGTCCTTCCCCAACAGGTCGGATCGGCTACACCTTC. This gives the protein CASSPSPTGRIGYTF.

This CDR3 is CASSTIAGESTDTQYF. The CDR3 DNA sequence: TGCGCCAGCAGCACGATAGCGGGGGAAAGCACAGATACGCAGTATTTT. The chain is built from TRBV5-1 and TRBJ2-3; TRBD2 matches at 9 bases. The CDR3 runs to 16 residues. Germline V gene sequence: CDR1 SGHRS, CDR2 YFSETQ. Germline trimming cut 4 bases from V and 0 bases from J; bases unmatched to any gene: 6.

The rearrangement links TRBV7-2 to TRBJ1-5; tentative D call: TRBD1 (6 bases). This CDR3 spans 13 amino acids. Germline V CDR1 and CDR2: SGHTA, FQGNSA. The ends were cut back, 3 bases at V and 6 bases at J, with 9 bases in the middle. The DNA for the CDR3 is TGTGCCAGCAGCTTTCGGGGGGCTCAGCCCCAGCATTTT. Translation: CASSFRGAQPQHF.

This clonotype was detected a few times. The chain employs TRBV12-3 or TRBV12-4 and TRBJ2-7; 12 bases align to TRBD2. This CDR3 has 15 residues. Trimming cost V 3 bases and J 5 bases; bases outside gene matches: 5. CDR3 nucleotide sequence: TGTGCCAGCAGTTTTCAACTAGCGGGGGGACACGAGCAGTACTTC. Translation: CASSFQLAGGHEQYF.

The V and J genes are TRBV20-1 and TRBJ1-3; no reliable D call. Germline assignment: CDR1 DFQATT and CDR2 SNEGSKA (reference sequence). CDR3 length equals 12 residues. V lost 6 bases, J lost 5 bases, and 11 bases lay in between. The CDR3 spells CSATVGRNTIYF. The CDR3, as DNA: TGCAGTGCCACAGTAGGTCGAAACACCATATATTTT.

V and J are TRBV24-1 and TRBJ1-2; D perhaps matches TRBD1 (6 bases). Trimming took 4 bases from V and 2 from J, leaving 10 bases between them. Germline CDR1 reads KGHDR; CDR2 reads SFDVKD. CDR3 size: 14 residues. DNA for the CDR3: TGTGCCACCAGTGACCCCGACAGGAACTATGGCTACACCTTC. It translates to CATSDPDRNYGYTF.

This clonotype was counted ten times or more. The chain is built from TRBV7-2 and TRBJ1-2; a weak D match, TRBD1 (5 bases). V dropped 6 bases and J dropped 8 bases, with 10 bases sitting between them. Germline V gives CDR1 SGHTA, CDR2 FQGNSA. The CDR3 has 11 residues. CDR3 sequence: CASRGEGGYTF. CDR3 nucleotides: TGTGCCAGCAGAGGGGAGGGAGGCTACACCTTC.

V usage is TRBV20-1 and J usage is TRBJ1-2, with a weak D call TRBD1 (5 bases). The germline V gene encodes CDR1 DFQATT and CDR2 SNEGSKA (reference sequence). V lost 5 bases to trimming and J lost 13 bases, with 23 bases between them. The CDR3 sequence is 13 residues long. The CDR3 region has the DNA TGCAGTGCTCACCGCCCCGGGACTGGGGGGTCCACCTTC. Amino acid sequence: CSAHRPGTGGSTF.

This clonotype showed up just a few times. A much more abundant neighbour one base away suggests this may be a read error. The rearrangement joins TRBV12-3 or TRBV12-4 to TRBJ1-3; D is unclear. This CDR3 has 13 amino acids. V was trimmed by 6 bases and J by 0 bases, leaving 6 bases between them. The CDR3, as DNA: TGTGCCAGCAGGTCACCCTCTGGAAACACCATATATTTT. This translates into CASRSPSGNTIYF.

The V gene is TRBV5-1, the J gene TRBJ2-5; the D gene is possibly TRBD2 (5 bases). The CDR3 has 14 amino acids. V lost 4 bases and J lost 3, with 13 bases in between. The germline V gene has CDR1 SGHRS and CDR2 YFSETQ. DNA of the CDR3: TGCGCCAGCAGCCCCGCTTCCGGGGAAGAGACCCAGTACTTC. Translated: CASSPASGEETQYF.